Following are 30 T cell receptor beta chains from one sample sequenced in a study of PD-L1 blockade in urothelial cancer. Time point denoted: pretreatment peripheral blood. Only in-frame clones appear in the TCRdb table, and some are missing; sequencing was by immunoSEQ multiplex PCR. Of around 45,000 clones listed, approximately 80% are singletons. This specimen was PBMCs, taken around atezolizumab (anti-PD-L1) treatment. The receptors stem from a man aged 60 to 75 with urothelial cancer.

The chain combines TRBV7-2 with TRBJ1-4; D is unclear. The V end lost 0 bases, the J end lost 8 bases, and 13 bases lay between the germline ends. The germline V gene encodes CDR1 SGHTA and CDR2 FQGNSA. The CDR3 runs 15 residues. The CDR3 coding sequence is TGTGCCAGCAGCTTAGCGGCGGGGTTCCGGGAAAAACTGTTTTTT. Protein product: CASSLAAGFREKLFF.

The chain employs TRBV4-2 and TRBJ2-1, with D uncertain. The CDR3 totals 14 residues. Trimming shortened V by 1 base and J by 6 bases, and 10 bases separated the two germline ends. CDR1 is LGHNA and CDR2 is YNFKEQ in the germline V gene. CDR3 nucleotide sequence: TGTGCCAGCAGCCAAGTAGAAGTTTCCAATGAGCAGTTCTTC. Translation: CASSQVEVSNEQFF.

The rearrangement joins TRBV4-2 to TRBJ1-2; D is uncertain. V was cut by 7 bases and J by 7 bases, with 16 bases left in between. The CDR3 totals 13 residues. The germline V gene has CDR1 LGHNA and CDR2 YNFKEQ. CDR3: CASNRDPGSGYTF. CDR3 in DNA: TGTGCCAGCAACCGAGACCCTGGCAGTGGCTACACCTTC.

The chain uses TRBV2 and TRBJ2-1; D is possibly TRBD2 (6 bases). V was clipped by 8 bases and J by 4 bases, with 18 bases between them. The CDR3 is 15 residues long. Germline values: CDR1 SNHLY, CDR2 FYNNEI. The DNA of the CDR3 is TGTGCCAGCCCGTCCAGGCTAGCGCAATACAATGAGCAGTTCTTC. This codes for CASPSRLAQYNEQFF.

This sequence joins TRBV2 and TRBJ2-3; the match to TRBD2 covers 11 bases. CDR3 length: 22 amino acids. The germline CDR1 and CDR2 sequences are SNHLY and FYNNEI. J was trimmed by 2 bases and V by 4 bases; bases with no gene match: 23. The CDR3 region is CASSVFQGRRASGGPDTDTQYF. CDR3 sequence (DNA): TGTGCCAGCAGTGTTTTCCAGGGGAGGAGGGCTAGCGGGGGGCCGGACACAGATACGCAGTATTTT.

The chain recombines TRBV7-9 with TRBJ2-7; D may be TRBD1 (5 bases). Germline V gene lookup returns CDR1 SEHNR and CDR2 FQNEAQ (reference sequence). The CDR3 is made up of 14 amino acids. V was pared by 0 bases and J by 2 bases, with 8 bases between. In DNA form, the CDR3 reads TGTGCCAGCAGCTTAGCTAGGGGCCCCTACGAGCAGTACTTC. The encoded protein is CASSLARGPYEQYF.

A few counts support this clone. J is TRBJ1-2 and V is TRBV19, with D possibly being TRBD1 (5 bases). Looked up from germline, CDR1 is LNHDA and CDR2 is SQIVND (reference sequence). The ends were cut back, 3 bases at V and 0 bases at J, with 14 bases in the middle. This CDR3 has 16 residues. In nucleotides, the CDR3 is TGTGCCAGTAGTATTACCCAGGGATCAACTAACTATGGCTACACCTTC. This translates into CASSITQGSTNYGYTF.

This chain uses TRBV5-1 with TRBJ2-2; D remains unclear. Between the trimmed V and J ends, which lost 2 bases and 5 bases, there was a span of 10 bases. The CDR3 spans 14 residues. Germline V gene data show CDR1 as SGHRS and CDR2 as YFSETQ. The CDR3 DNA reads TGCGCCAGCAGCTTCGGCCCGGAGACCGGGGAGCTGTTTTTT. Encoded protein: CASSFGPETGELFF.

This clone came up once. The CDR3 DNA sequence: TGCGCCAGCAAAGCCTCGGGACTAGCGGGAGTGGGCAATGAGCAGTTCTTC. It is translated as CASKASGLAGVGNEQFF. The chain carries TRBV10-2 and TRBJ2-1; 14 bases line up with TRBD2. The CDR3 has 17 amino acids. Germline CDR1 WSHSY, CDR2 SAAADI. Losses at the gene ends were 7 bases for V and 6 bases for J; bases not matched to a gene: 11.

The V and J genes are TRBV10-3 and TRBJ2-5, with TRBD2 matching over 12 bases. V lost 4 bases and J lost 4; bases outside the gene matches: 4. The CDR3 is made up of 15 amino acids. Germline V gives CDR1 ENHRY, CDR2 SYGVKD. The CDR3 protein is CAISAASGGGETQYF. CDR3 coding DNA: TGTGCCATCAGTGCTGCTAGCGGGGGGGGAGAGACCCAGTACTTC.

The chain joins TRBV5-1 to TRBJ2-5; TRBD1 aligns across 7 bases. J lost 4 bases, V lost 4 bases, and 7 bases had no gene match. CDR3 size: 14 residues. The germline CDR1 and CDR2 sequences are SGHRS and YFSETQ. The CDR3 DNA reads as TGCGCCAGCAGCCCCGGCCAGGGGGTAGAGACCCAGTACTTC. It encodes CASSPGQGVETQYF.

The V and J genes are TRBV5-4 and TRBJ2-7, with 12 bases aligning to TRBD2. V was pared by 5 bases and J by 3 bases, with 3 bases of the junction left unmatched. This CDR3 has 14 amino acids. Germline V gives CDR1 SGHNT, CDR2 YYREEE (reference sequence). The CDR3 loop is CASRTTSGSYEQYF. As DNA, the CDR3 is TGTGCCAGCAGAACGACTAGCGGGAGCTACGAGCAGTACTTC. The complete variable domain, with remaining parts taken from reference TRBV5-4 and TRBJ2-7, reads ETGVTQSPTHLIKTRGQQVTLRCSSQSGHNTVSWYQQALGQGPQFIFQYYREEENGRGNFPPRFSGLQFPNYSSELNVNALELDDSALYLCASRTTSGSYEQYFGPGTRLTVT.

The J gene is TRBJ1-4, the V gene TRBV28; a weak D match, TRBD1 (6 bases). Germline V CDR1 and CDR2: MDHEN, SYDVKM. V dropped 5 bases and J dropped 6 bases, with 16 bases sitting between them. This CDR3 has 15 amino acids. CDR3 region: CASSPNREGYEKLFF. In nucleotides, the CDR3 is TGTGCCAGCAGTCCCAACAGGGAGGGGTATGAAAAACTGTTTTTT. Drawing the rest from reference TRBV28 and TRBJ1-4, the complete variable domain is DVKVTQSSRYLVKRTGEKVFLECVQDMDHENMFWYRQDPGLGLRLIYFSYDVKMKEKGDIPEGYSVSREKKERFSLILESASTNQTSMYLCASSPNREGYEKLFFGSGTQLSVL.

The chain joins TRBV7-2 to TRBJ2-3; D gene uncertain. Germline-derived CDR1 and CDR2 are SGHTA and FQGNSA. CDR3 length: 14 amino acids. The germline V and J ends were trimmed by 1 base and 4 bases, with 9 bases remaining between them. In DNA, the CDR3 is TGTGCCAGCAGCTTAGTTATCCTACCAGATACGCAGTATTTT. It encodes CASSLVILPDTQYF. Together with reference TRBV7-2 and TRBJ2-3, the CDR3 gives the full variable domain: GAGVSQSPSNKVTEKGKDVELRCDPISGHTALYWYRQSLGQGLEFLIYFQGNSAPDKSGLPSDRFSAERTGGSVSTLTIQRTQQEDSAVYLCASSLVILPDTQYFGPGTRLTVL.

The chain has TRBV7-2 and TRBJ2-5; 11 bases agree with TRBD1. The ends lost 5 bases at V and 3 bases at J; junction bases unmatched: 5. CDR1 is SGHTA, CDR2 FQGNSA, per germline. CDR3 size: 15 residues. CDR3 nucleotide sequence: TGTGCCAGCAGCCGAACGGGACAGGGGGAAGAGACCCAGTACTTC. Translation gives CASSRTGQGEETQYF. Looking up the rest from reference TRBV7-2 and TRBJ2-5 gives the full variable domain: GAGVSQSPSNKVTEKGKDVELRCDPISGHTALYWYRQSLGQGLEFLIYFQGNSAPDKSGLPSDRFSAERTGGSVSTLTIQRTQQEDSAVYLCASSRTGQGEETQYFGPGTRLLVL.

The V and J genes are TRBV6-1 and TRBJ2-7; a possible D gene is TRBD2 (7 bases). V lost 4 bases and J lost 1, with 11 bases in between. Germline CDR1 and CDR2: MNHNS and SASEGT. The CDR3 runs to 14 residues. The CDR3 DNA reads as TGTGCCAGCAGTGCGGGGGGCGTATCCTACGAGCAGTACTTC. As protein: CASSAGGVSYEQYF.

This clone was observed a few times. The chain recombines TRBV2 with TRBJ1-6; perhaps TRBD1 as D (5 bases). The CDR3 has 14 residues. V lost 2 bases, J lost 9 bases, and 11 bases lay in between. Germline V lookup: CDR1 SNHLY, CDR2 FYNNEI. CDR3 sequence reads: CASSETGSRSPLHF. CDR3 DNA: TGTGCCAGCAGTGAAACAGGATCGCGTTCACCCCTCCACTTT. Combining the CDR3 with reference TRBV2 and TRBJ1-6 gives the whole variable domain EPEVTQTPSHQVTQMGQEVILRCVPISNHLYFYWYRQILGQKVEFLVSFYNNEISEKSEIFDDQFSVERPDGSNFTLKIRSTKLEDSAMYFCASSETGSRSPLHFGNGTRLTVT.

V and J are TRBV29-1 and TRBJ2-7, with 7 nucleotides matching TRBD1. The trim removed 7 bases at V and 2 bases at J, leaving 8 bases unmatched. CDR1 is SQVTM, CDR2 ANQGSEA, per germline. The CDR3 consists of 13 residues. CDR3 residues: CSANRGSTYEQYF. CDR3 DNA: TGCAGCGCGAACAGGGGATCAACCTACGAGCAGTACTTC.

V is TRBV18 and J is TRBJ2-3; D is unresolved. This CDR3 has 12 amino acids. Germline V gene lookup returns CDR1 KGHSH and CDR2 LQKENI. V shed 2 bases and J shed 5 bases, with 5 bases lying between them. The DNA of the CDR3 is TGTGCCAGCTCACCAAATCAAGATACGCAGTATTTT. The encoded protein is CASSPNQDTQYF.

The chain carries TRBV28 and TRBJ1-4; D is ambiguous. V was clipped by 2 bases and J by 6 bases, with 19 bases between them. Germline-derived CDR1 and CDR2 are MDHEN and SYDVKM. The CDR3 consists of 17 residues. CDR3 loop: CASSLTPGADLDEKLFF. The CDR3 DNA sequence: TGTGCCAGCAGTTTAACCCCCGGCGCCGACTTAGATGAAAAACTGTTTTTT.

The chain carries TRBV7-9 and TRBJ1-2; perhaps TRBD1 as D (5 bases). Germline CDR1 is SEHNR and CDR2 is FQNEAQ (reference sequence). Trimming took 5 bases from V and 5 from J, leaving 15 bases between them. This CDR3 comprises 14 residues. The CDR3 coding sequence is TGTGCCAGCAGCCCCCAGCCAGGGCAATATGGCTACACCTTC. Translated: CASSPQPGQYGYTF. Based on the CDR3 plus reference TRBV7-9 and TRBJ1-2, the full variable domain is DTGVSQNPRHKITKRGQNVTFRCDPISEHNRLYWYRQTLGQGPEFLTYFQNEAQLEKSRLLSDRFSAERPKGSFSTLEIQRTEQGDSAMYLCASSPQPGQYGYTFGSGTRLTVV.

The gene calls are TRBV11-2 and TRBJ1-1; TRBD1 might be the D (6 bases). V dropped 4 bases and J dropped 6 bases, with 12 bases sitting between them. The CDR3 sequence is 13 residues long. CDR1 and CDR2 from the germline V gene are SGHAT and FQNNGV. CDR3 DNA sequence: TGTGCCAGCAGCTCCGACAGGTGGGCTGAAGCTTTCTTT. It encodes CASSSDRWAEAFF. Based on the CDR3 plus reference TRBV11-2 and TRBJ1-1, the full variable domain is EAGVAQSPRYKIIEKRQSVAFWCNPISGHATLYWYQQILGQGPKLLIQFQNNGVVDDSQLPKDRFSAERLKGVDSTLKIQPAKLEDSAVYLCASSSDRWAEAFFGQGTRLTVV.

This clone has more than one count but fewer than ten. The chain carries TRBV11-3 and TRBJ2-1, with 10 bases identical to TRBD2. Trimming at V came to 0 bases and at J to 4 bases, leaving 3 bases not matched to a gene. The germline CDR1 and CDR2 sequences are SGHNT and YENEEA. The CDR3 is made up of 16 amino acids. The CDR3 spells CASSLEGTSVYNEQFF. The CDR3 DNA reads TGTGCCAGCAGCTTAGAAGGGACTAGCGTTTACAATGAGCAGTTCTTC.

The gene calls are TRBV29-1 and TRBJ1-1; no clear D gene. The germline CDR1 and CDR2 sequences are SQVTM and ANQGSEA. Trimming shortened V by 4 bases and J by 5 bases, and 14 bases separated the two germline ends. The CDR3 length is 13 residues. The CDR3: CSVVKYGDTEAFF. DNA for the CDR3: TGCAGCGTTGTAAAGTACGGAGATACTGAAGCTTTCTTT.

The chain carries TRBV28 and TRBJ2-7, with D possibly being TRBD2 (5 bases). V was shortened by 3 bases and J by 2 bases, with 17 bases between the two germline ends. Germline values: CDR1 MDHEN, CDR2 SYDVKM. The CDR3 sequence is 16 residues long. Here the CDR3 DNA reads TGTGCCAGCAGTTTTTTAAGGCTAGCAGCTACCTACGAGCAGTACTTC. The encoded protein is CASSFLRLAATYEQYF.

About this clone itself: Other nucleotide sequences in the sample specify the same CDR3. This chain links TRBV4-3 with TRBJ1-2, with 8 bases aligning to TRBD1. Trimming cost V 4 bases and J 6 bases; bases outside gene matches: 7. The CDR3 extends over 14 amino acids. Germline V gene sequence: CDR1 LGHNA, CDR2 YSLEER. In DNA form, the CDR3 reads TGCGCCAGCAGCCCTCGCACAGGGGGAGATGGCTACACCTTC. Its protein is CASSPRTGGDGYTF.

This clone was seen just once. The chain recombines TRBV15 with TRBJ2-2; D may be TRBD1 (6 bases). CDR3 length: 15 amino acids. V dropped 1 base and J dropped 6 bases, with 12 bases sitting between them. CDR1 is LNHNV and CDR2 is YYDKDF in the germline V gene (reference sequence). CDR3 DNA sequence: TGTGCCACCAGCAGAGTCAATGAGGGGGCCGGGGAGCTGTTTTTT. Amino acids: CATSRVNEGAGELFF.

The V and J genes are TRBV30 and TRBJ2-7, with D uncertain. The CDR3 is 14 amino acids. Germline V gene data show CDR1 as GTSNPN and CDR2 as SVGIG (reference sequence). Trimming stripped 2 bases from V and 4 bases from J, with 15 bases between. The CDR3 DNA reads TGTGCCTGGAGTCCCTCATGGTCCGGGTACGAGCAGTACTTC. This gives the protein CAWSPSWSGYEQYF.

The J gene is TRBJ1-3, the V gene TRBV27; 8 nucleotides agree with TRBD1. CDR3 length: 13 amino acids. Germline V gene sequence: CDR1 MNHEY, CDR2 SMNVEV (reference sequence). The V and J ends lost 8 bases and 3 bases, in that order; junction bases with no gene match: 3. CDR3 region: CASGRGLGNTIYF. As DNA, the CDR3 is TGTGCCAGCGGCAGGGGGCTTGGAAACACCATATATTTT.

The V call is TRBV6-4, the J call TRBJ1-1; 9 nucleotides match TRBD1. V shed 6 bases, J shed 11 bases, and the junction held 13 bases outside the gene matches. This CDR3 has 14 residues. CDR1 is MRHNA and CDR2 is SNTAGT in the germline V gene. The CDR3 loop is CASSAGQGGKNAFF. The CDR3 DNA reads as TGTGCCAGCAGCGCGGGACAGGGAGGAAAGAACGCTTTCTTT.